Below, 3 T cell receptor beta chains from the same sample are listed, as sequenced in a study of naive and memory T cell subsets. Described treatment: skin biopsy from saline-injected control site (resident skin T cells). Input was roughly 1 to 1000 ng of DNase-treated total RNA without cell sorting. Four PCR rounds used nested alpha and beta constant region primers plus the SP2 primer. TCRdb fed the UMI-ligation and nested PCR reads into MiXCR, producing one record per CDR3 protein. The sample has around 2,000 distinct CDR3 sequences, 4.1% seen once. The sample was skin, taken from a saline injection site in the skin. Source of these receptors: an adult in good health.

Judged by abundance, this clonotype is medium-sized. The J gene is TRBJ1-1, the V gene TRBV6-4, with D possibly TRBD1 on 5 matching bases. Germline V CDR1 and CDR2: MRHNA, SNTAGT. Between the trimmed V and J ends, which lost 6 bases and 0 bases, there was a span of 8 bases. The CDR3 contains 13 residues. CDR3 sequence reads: CASSREVNTEAFF. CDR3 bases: TGTGCCAGCAGCAGGGAGGTGAACACTGAAGCTTTCTTT.

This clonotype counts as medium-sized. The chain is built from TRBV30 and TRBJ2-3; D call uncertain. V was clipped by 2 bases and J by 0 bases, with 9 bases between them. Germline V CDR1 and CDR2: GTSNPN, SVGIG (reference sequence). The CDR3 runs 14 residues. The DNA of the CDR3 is TGTGCCTGGAGTAAAGGGCCTAGCACAGATACGCAGTATTTT. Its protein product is CAWSKGPSTDTQYF. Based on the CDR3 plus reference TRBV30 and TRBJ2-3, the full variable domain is SQTIHQWPATLVQPVGSPLSLECTVEGTSNPNLYWYRQAAGRGLQLLFYSVGIGQISSEVPQNLSASRPQDRQFILSSKKLLLSDSGFYLCAWSKGPSTDTQYFGPGTRLTVL.

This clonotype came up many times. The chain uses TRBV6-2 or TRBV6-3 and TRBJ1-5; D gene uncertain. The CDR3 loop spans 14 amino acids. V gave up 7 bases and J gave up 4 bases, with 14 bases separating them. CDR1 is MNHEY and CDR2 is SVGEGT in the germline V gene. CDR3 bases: TGTGCCAGCACTACGGTTCGTACTAATCAGCCCCAGCATTTT. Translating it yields CASTTVRTNQPQHF.